Listed here is a single TCR beta chain. Sequencing was performed with immunoSEQ multiplex PCR; in TCRdb, only in-frame clones are kept and a portion is missing. The data contain 50,000 or so clones, roughly 90% of them singletons. The CDR3 loop spans 14 amino acids. With 0 bases removed from V and 6 bases from J, the gap between germline ends came to 12 bases. Germline V gene lookup returns CDR1 SGHKS and CDR2 YYEKEE (reference sequence). The data stem from a study of OX40 agonist ivuxolimab in advanced cancers. This chain connects TRBV5-5 to TRBJ1-2; no clear D. Sequenced here: CD4+ or CD8+ T cells sorted from blood, sampled in a trial of the OX40 agonist ivuxolimab. The clonotype originates from an adult with an advanced solid tumor such as melanoma, head and neck, liver or kidney cancer. CDR3 DNA: TGTGCCAGCAGCTTGGGGTTTCCTGGGGATGGCTACACCTTC. Amino acids: CASSLGFPGDGYTF.